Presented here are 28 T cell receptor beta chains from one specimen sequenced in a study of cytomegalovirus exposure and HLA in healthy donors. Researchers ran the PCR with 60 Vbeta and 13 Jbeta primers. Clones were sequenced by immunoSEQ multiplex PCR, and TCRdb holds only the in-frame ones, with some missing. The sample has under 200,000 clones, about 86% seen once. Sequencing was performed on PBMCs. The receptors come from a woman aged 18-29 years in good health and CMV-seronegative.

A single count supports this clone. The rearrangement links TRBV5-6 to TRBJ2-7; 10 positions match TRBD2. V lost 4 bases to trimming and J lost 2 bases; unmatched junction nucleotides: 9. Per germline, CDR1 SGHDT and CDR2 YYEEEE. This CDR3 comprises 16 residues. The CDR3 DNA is TGTGCCAGCAGCGGGGCCCCTAGCGGGGGTACCTACGAGCAGTACTTC. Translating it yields CASSGAPSGGTYEQYF.

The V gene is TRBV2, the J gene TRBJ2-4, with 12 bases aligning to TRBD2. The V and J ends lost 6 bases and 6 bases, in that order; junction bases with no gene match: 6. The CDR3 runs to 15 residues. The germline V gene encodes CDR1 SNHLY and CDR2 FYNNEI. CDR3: CASRATSGGPNIQYF. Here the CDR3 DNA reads TGTGCCAGCAGAGCGACTAGCGGGGGCCCAAACATTCAGTACTTC.

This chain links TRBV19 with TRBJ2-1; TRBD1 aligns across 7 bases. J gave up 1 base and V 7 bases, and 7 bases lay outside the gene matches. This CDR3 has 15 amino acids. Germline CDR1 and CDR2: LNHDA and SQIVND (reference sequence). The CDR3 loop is CASTTGPGSYNEQFF. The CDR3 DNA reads TGTGCCAGTACGACAGGGCCCGGGTCCTACAATGAGCAGTTCTTC.

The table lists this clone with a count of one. The chain's CDR3 is CASSPTSYNEQFF. CDR3 DNA sequence: TGTGCCAGCAGCCCTACCTCATACAATGAGCAGTTCTTC. This sequence joins TRBV6-5 and TRBJ2-1; D is undetermined. Germline V gene lookup returns CDR1 MNHEY and CDR2 SVGAGI. The CDR3 sequence is 13 residues long. Trimming pared 6 bases from V and 4 bases from J, leaving 10 bases between.

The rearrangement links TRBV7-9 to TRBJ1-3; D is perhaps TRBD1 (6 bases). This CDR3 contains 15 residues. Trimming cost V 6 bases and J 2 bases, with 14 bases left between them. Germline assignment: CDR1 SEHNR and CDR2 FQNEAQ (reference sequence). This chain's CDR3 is CASSSQGFAGNTIYF. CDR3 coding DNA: TGTGCCAGCAGTTCACAGGGTTTTGCTGGAAACACCATATATTTT.

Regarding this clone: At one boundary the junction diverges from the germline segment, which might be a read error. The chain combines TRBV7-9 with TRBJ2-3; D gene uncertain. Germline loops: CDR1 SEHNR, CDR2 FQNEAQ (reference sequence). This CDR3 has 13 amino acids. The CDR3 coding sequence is TGTTCCAGCAGCTTAAGCACCTCAGATACGCAGTATTTT. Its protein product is CSSSLSTSDTQYF. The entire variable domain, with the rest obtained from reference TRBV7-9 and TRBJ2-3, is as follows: DTGVSQNPRHKITKRGQNVTFRCDPISEHNRLYWYRQTLGQGPEFLTYFQNEAQLEKSRLLSDRFSAERPKGSFSTLEIQRTEQGDSAMYLCSSSLSTSDTQYFGPGTRLTVL.

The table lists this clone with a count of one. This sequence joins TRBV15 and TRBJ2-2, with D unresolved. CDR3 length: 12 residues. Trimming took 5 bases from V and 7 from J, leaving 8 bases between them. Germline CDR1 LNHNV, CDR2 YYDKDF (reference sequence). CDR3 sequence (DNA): TGTGCCACCAGCCCGGAGAACGGGGAGCTGTTTTTT. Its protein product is CATSPENGELFF.

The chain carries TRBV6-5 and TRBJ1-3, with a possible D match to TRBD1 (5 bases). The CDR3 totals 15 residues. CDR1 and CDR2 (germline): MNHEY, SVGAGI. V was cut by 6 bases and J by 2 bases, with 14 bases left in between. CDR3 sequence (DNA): TGTGCCAGCAGGATTTCCAGGGTAACTGGAAACACCATATATTTT. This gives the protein CASRISRVTGNTIYF.

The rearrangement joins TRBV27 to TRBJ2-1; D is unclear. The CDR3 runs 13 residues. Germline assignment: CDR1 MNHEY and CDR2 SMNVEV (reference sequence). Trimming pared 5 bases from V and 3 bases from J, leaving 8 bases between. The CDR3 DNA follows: TGTGCCAGCAGTCCGGTAGACTACAATGAGCAGTTCTTC. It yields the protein CASSPVDYNEQFF.

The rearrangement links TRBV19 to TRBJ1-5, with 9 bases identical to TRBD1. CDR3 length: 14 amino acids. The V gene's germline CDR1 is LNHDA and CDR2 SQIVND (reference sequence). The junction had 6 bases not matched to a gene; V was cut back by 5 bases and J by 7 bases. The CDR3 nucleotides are TGTGCCAGTAGTTTCGGACAGGGGTTCCAGCCCCAGCATTTT. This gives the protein CASSFGQGFQPQHF. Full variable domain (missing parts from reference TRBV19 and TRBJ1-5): DGGITQSPKYLFRKEGQNVTLSCEQNLNHDAMYWYRQDPGQGLRLIYYSQIVNDFQKGDIAEGYSVSREKKESFPLTVTSAQKNPTAFYLCASSFGQGFQPQHFGDGTRLSIL.

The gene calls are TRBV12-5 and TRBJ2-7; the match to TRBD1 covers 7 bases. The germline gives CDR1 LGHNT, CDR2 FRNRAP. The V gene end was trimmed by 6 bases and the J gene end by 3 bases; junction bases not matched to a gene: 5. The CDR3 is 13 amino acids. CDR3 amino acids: CASGEGQFYEQYF. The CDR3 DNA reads TGTGCTAGTGGCGAGGGACAGTTCTACGAGCAGTACTTC.

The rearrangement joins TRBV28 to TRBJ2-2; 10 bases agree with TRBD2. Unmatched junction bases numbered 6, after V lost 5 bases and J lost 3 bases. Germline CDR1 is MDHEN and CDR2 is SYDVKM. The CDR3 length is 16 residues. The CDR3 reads CASSPGLAVYTGELFF. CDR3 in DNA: TGTGCCAGCAGTCCCGGACTAGCGGTTTACACCGGGGAGCTGTTTTTT.

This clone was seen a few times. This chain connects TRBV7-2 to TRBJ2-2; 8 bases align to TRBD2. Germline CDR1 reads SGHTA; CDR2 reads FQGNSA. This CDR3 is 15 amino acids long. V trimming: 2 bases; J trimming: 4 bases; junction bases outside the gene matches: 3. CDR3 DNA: TGTGCCAGCAGCTTACTCGGGGGGGGCACCGGGGAGCTGTTTTTT. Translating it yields CASSLLGGGTGELFF.

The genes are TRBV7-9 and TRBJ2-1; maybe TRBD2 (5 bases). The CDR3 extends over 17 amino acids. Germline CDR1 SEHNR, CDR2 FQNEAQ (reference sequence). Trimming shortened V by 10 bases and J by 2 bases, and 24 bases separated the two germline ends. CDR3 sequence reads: CATYSSLRTGAYNEQFF. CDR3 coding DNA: TGTGCCACCTACAGCAGCTTGCGTACCGGGGCCTACAATGAGCAGTTCTTC.

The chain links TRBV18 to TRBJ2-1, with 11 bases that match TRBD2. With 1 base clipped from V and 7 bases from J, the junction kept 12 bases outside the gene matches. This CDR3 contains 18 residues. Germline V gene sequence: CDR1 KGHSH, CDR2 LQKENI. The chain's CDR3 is CASSPLSQLAGVENEQFF. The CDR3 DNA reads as TGTGCCAGCTCACCACTATCACAACTAGCGGGAGTAGAAAATGAGCAGTTCTTC.

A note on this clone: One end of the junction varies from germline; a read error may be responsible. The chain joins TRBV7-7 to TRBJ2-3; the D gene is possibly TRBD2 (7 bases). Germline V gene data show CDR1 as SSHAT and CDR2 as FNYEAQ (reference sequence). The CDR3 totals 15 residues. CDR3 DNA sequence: TGTGCTAGCAGCTTCCGGGGGGCAACCACAGATACGCAGTATTTT. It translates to CASSFRGATTDTQYF.

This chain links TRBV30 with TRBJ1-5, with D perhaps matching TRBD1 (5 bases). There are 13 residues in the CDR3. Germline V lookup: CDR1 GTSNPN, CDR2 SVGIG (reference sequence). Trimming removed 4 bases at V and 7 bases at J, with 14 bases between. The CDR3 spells CAWTGDAGQPQHF. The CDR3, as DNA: TGTGCCTGGACGGGGGACGCGGGGCAGCCCCAGCATTTT. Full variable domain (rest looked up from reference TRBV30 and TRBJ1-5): SQTIHQWPATLVQPVGSPLSLECTVEGTSNPNLYWYRQAAGRGLQLLFYSVGIGQISSEVPQNLSASRPQDRQFILSSKKLLLSDSGFYLCAWTGDAGQPQHFGDGTRLSIL.

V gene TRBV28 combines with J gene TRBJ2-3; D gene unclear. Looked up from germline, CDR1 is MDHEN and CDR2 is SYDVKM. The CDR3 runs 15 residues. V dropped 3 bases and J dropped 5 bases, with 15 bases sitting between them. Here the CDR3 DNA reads TGTGCCAGCAGTTTTAGAGGTCCTCGCAGAGATACGCAGTATTTT. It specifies CASSFRGPRRDTQYF.

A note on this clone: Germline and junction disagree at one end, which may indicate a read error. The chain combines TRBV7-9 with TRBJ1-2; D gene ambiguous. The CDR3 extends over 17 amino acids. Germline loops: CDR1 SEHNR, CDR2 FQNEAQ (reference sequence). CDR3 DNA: TGTTCCAGCAGCTTAGGCCTCCCAAGTCCAGATAACTATGGCTACACCTTC. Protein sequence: CSSSLGLPSPDNYGYTF. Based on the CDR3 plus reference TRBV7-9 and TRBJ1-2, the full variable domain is DTGVSQNPRHKITKRGQNVTFRCDPISEHNRLYWYRQTLGQGPEFLTYFQNEAQLEKSRLLSDRFSAERPKGSFSTLEIQRTEQGDSAMYLCSSSLGLPSPDNYGYTFGSGTRLTVV.

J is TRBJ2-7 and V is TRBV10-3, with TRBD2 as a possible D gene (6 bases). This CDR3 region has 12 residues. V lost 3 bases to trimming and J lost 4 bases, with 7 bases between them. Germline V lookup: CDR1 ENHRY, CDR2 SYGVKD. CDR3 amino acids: CAISEGGYEQYF. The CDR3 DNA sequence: TGTGCCATCAGTGAAGGAGGGTACGAGCAGTACTTC.

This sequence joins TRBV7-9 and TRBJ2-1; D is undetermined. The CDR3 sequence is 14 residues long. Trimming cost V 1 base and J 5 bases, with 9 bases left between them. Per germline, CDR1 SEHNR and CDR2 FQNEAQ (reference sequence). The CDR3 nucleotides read TGTGCCAGCAGCTTAGAGACTGCCAACAATGAGCAGTTCTTC. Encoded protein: CASSLETANNEQFF.

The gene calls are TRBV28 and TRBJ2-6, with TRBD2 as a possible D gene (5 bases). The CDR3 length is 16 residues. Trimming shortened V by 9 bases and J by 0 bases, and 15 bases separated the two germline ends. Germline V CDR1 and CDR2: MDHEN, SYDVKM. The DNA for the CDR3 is TGTGCCAGTACCCCCGCGGGTCCCTCTGGGGCCAACGTCCTGACTTTC. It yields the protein CASTPAGPSGANVLTF.

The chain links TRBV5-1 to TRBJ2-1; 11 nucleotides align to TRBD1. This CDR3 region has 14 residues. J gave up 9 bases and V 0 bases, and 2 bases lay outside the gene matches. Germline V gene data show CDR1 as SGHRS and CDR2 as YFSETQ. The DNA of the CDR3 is TGCGCCAGCAGCTTGGGGACAGGGGGCCGTGAGCAGTTCTTC. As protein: CASSLGTGGREQFF.

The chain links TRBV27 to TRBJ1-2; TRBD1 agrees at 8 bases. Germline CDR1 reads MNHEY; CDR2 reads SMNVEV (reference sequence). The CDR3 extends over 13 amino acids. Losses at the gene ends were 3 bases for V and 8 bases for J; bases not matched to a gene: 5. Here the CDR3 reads CASSFYRGRGYTF. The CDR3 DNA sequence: TGTGCCAGCAGTTTTTACAGGGGGAGAGGCTACACCTTC.

As DNA, the CDR3 is TGTGCCAGCAGCGGGACCGGGACTGGATCCTACGAGCAGTACTTC. Protein product: CASSGTGTGSYEQYF. This chain uses TRBV11-2 with TRBJ2-7; D is possibly TRBD2 (6 bases). Trimming stripped 5 bases from V and 1 base from J, with 15 bases between. This CDR3 spans 15 amino acids. Germline V gene sequence: CDR1 SGHAT, CDR2 FQNNGV.

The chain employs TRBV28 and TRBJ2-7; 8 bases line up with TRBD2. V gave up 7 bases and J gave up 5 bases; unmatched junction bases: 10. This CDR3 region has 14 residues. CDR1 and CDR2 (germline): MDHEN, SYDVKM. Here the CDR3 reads CASTRGGQGNEQYF. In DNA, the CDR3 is TGTGCCAGCACCCGCGGGGGGCAGGGGAACGAGCAGTACTTC.

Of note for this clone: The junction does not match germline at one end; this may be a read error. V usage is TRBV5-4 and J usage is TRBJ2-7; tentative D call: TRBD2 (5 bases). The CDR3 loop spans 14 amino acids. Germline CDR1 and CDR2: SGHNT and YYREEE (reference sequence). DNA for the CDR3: TGTGTCAGCAGCTTGAGAGGGTTTTCCCACGAGCAGTACTTC. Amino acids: CVSSLRGFSHEQYF.

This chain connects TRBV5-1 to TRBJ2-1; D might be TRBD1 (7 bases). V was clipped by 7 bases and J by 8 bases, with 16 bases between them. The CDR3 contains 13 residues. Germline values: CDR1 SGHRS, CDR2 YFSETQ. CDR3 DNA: TGCGCCAGCGGACCAGGGGGGTGGGATGAGCAGTTCTTC. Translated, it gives CASGPGGWDEQFF.